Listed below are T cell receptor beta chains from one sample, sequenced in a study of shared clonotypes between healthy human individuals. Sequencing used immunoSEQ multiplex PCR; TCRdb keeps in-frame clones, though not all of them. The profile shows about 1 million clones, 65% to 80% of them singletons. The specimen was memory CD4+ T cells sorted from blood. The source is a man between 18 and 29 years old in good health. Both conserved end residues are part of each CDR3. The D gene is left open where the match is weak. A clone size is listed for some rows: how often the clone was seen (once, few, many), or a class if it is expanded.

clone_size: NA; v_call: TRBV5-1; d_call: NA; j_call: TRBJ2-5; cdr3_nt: TGCGCCAGCAGCTTTCAGGGCCCGGAGACCCAGTACTTC; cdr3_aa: CASSFQGPETQYF
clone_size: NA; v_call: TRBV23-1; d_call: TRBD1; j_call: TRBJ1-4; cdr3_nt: TGCGCCAGCAGTCAGCACAGGGGCACAACTAATGAAAAACTGTTTTTT; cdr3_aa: CASSQHRGTTNEKLFF
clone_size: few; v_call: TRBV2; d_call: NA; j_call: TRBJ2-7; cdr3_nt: TGTGCCAGCAGTGATAGGTACGAGCAGTACTTC; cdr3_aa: CASSDRYEQYF
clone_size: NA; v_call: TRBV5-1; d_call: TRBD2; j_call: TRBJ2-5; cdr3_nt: TGCGCCAGCAGCTCCGGACAACTAGCGGGGTACCAAGAGACCCAGTACTTC; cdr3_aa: CASSSGQLAGYQETQYF
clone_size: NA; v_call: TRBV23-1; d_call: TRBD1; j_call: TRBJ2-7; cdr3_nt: TGCGCCAGCAGTCAATCCTTCCGTTACACCGGGACAGTAAGTTACGAGCAGTACTTC; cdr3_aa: CASSQSFRYTGTVSYEQYF
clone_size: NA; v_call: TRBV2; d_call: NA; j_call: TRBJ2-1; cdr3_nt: TGTGCCAGCATGACAGGTTGGAGTGGGGACAATGAGCAGTTCTTC; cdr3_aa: CASMTGWSGDNEQFF
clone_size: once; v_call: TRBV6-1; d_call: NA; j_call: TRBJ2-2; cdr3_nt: TGTGCCAGCAGTGCCCGGGGCAGGGGCACCGGGGAGCTGTTTTTT; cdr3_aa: CASSARGRGTGELFF
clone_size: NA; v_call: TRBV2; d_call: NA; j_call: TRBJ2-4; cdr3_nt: TGTGCCAGCGGGGGGTTGTCGGGCGCTTGGATCGAAAACATTCAGTACTTC; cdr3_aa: CASGGLSGAWIENIQYF
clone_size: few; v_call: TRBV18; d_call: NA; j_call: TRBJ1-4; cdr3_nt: TGTGCCAGCTCCGCCGAATCGGGGAAGTCCTTGATACTGTTTTTT; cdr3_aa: CASSAESGKSLILFF
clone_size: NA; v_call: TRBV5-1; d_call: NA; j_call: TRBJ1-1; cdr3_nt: TGCGCCAGCAGCTTGGGGGGAAGTACTGAAGCTTTCTTT; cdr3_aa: CASSLGGSTEAFF
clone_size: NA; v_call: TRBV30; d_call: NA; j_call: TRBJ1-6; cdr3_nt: TGTGCCTGGAGGGGGATCGTTAATTCACCCCTCCACTTT; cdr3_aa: CAWRGIVNSPLHF
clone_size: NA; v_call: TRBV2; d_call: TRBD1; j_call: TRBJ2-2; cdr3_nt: TGTGCCAGCAGTGAGGACAGGGGCGCCGGGGAGCTGTTTTTT; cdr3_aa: CASSEDRGAGELFF
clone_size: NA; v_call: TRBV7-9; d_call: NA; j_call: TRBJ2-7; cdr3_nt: TGTGCCAGCAGCATCTTGGACCCAGGGCCCTACGAGCAGTACTTC; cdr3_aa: CASSILDPGPYEQYF
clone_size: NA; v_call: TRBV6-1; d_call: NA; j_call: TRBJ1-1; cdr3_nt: TGTGCCAGCAGTGACAGGGTTCGTCTTGAAGCTTTCTTT; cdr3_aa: CASSDRVRLEAFF
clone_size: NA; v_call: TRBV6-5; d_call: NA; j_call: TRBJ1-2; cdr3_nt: TGTGCCAGCAGTTACAACGCGGTCTATGGCTACACCTTC; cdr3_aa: CASSYNAVYGYTF
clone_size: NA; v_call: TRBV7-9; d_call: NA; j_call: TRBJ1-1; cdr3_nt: TGTGCCAGCAGCTTATCGGGCGGGAGGAACACTGAAGCTTTCTTT; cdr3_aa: CASSLSGGRNTEAFF
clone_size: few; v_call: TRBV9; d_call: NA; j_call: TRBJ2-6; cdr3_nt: TGTGCCAGCAGCCCCCGGCAGGGGGGCTCTGGGGCCAACGTCCTGACTTTC; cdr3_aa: CASSPRQGGSGANVLTF
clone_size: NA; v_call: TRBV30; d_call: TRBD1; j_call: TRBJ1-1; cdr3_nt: TGTGCCTGGTCCCTTAGACAGGGAGCTTTCTTT; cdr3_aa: CAWSLRQGAFF